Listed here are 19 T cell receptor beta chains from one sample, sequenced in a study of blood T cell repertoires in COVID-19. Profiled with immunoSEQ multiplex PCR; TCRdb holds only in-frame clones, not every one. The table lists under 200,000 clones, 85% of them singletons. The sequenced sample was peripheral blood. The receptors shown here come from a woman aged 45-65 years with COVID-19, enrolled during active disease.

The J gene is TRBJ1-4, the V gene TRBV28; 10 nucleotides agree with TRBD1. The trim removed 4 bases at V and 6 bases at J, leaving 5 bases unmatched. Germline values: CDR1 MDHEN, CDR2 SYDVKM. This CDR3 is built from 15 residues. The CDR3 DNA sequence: TGTGCCAGCAGTTCCTCCGGGACAGGGGATGAAAAACTGTTTTTT. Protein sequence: CASSSSGTGDEKLFF.

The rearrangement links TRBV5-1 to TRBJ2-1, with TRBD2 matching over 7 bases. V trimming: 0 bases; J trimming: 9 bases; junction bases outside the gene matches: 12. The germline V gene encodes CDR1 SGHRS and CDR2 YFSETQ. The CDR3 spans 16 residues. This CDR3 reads CASSLAGLAERGEQFF. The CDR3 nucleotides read TGCGCCAGCAGCTTGGCGGGGCTAGCGGAGAGGGGTGAGCAGTTCTTC.

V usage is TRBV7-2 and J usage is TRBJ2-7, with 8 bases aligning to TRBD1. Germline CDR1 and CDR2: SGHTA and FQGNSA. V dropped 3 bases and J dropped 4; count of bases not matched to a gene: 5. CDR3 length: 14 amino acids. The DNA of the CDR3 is TGTGCCAGCAGCTTCTACAGGGGGAATTACGAGCAGTACTTC. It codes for CASSFYRGNYEQYF.

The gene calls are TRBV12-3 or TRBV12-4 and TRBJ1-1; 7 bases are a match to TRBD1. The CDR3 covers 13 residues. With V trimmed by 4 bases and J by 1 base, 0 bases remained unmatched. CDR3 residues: CASSSGGNTEAFF. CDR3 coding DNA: TGTGCCAGCAGTTCAGGGGGGAACACTGAAGCTTTCTTT.

CDR3 sequence reads: CASKKGESYEQYF. CDR3 DNA sequence: TGTGCCTCCAAAAAGGGGGAGTCCTACGAGCAGTACTTC. V is TRBV30 and J is TRBJ2-7; D possibly corresponds to TRBD1 (6 bases). The CDR3 consists of 13 residues. Trimming left V 7 bases short and J 1 base short, with 14 bases between. Germline V gives CDR1 GTSNPN, CDR2 SVGIG (reference sequence).

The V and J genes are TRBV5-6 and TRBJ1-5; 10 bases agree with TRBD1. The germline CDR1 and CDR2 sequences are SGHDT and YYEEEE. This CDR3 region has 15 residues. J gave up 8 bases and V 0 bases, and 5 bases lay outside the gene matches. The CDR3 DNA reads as TGTGCCAGCAGCTTGGGACAGGGGGCTGGGGAGCCCCAGCATTTT. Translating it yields CASSLGQGAGEPQHF.

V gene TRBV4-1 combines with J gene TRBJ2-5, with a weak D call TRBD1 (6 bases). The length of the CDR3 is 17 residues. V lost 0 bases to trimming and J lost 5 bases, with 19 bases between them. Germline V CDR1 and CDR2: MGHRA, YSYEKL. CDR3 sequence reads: CASSQDSIIAGVETQYF. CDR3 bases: TGCGCCAGCAGCCAAGATAGTATCATTGCAGGGGTGGAGACCCAGTACTTC.

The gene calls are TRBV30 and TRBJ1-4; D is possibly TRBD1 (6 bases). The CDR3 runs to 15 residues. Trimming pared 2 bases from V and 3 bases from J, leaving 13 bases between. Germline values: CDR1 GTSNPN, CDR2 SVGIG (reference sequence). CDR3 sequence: CAWSWGGPANEKLFF. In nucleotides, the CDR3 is TGTGCCTGGAGTTGGGGGGGGCCGGCTAATGAAAAACTGTTTTTT. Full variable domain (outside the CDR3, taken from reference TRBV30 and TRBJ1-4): SQTIHQWPATLVQPVGSPLSLECTVEGTSNPNLYWYRQAAGRGLQLLFYSVGIGQISSEVPQNLSASRPQDRQFILSSKKLLLSDSGFYLCAWSWGGPANEKLFFGSGTQLSVL.

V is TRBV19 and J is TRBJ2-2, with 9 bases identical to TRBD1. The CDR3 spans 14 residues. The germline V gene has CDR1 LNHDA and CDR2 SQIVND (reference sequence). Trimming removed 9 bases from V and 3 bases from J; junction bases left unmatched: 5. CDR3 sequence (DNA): TGTGCCAGCAATAACAGGGGGCACACCGGGGAGCTGTTTTTT. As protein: CASNNRGHTGELFF.

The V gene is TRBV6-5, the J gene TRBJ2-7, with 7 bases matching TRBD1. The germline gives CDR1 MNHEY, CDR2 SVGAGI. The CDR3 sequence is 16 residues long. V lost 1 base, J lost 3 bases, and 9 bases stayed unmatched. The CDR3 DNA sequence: TGTGCCAGCAGTTACTTAACAGGGGCACCGCACTACGAGCAGTACTTC. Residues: CASSYLTGAPHYEQYF.

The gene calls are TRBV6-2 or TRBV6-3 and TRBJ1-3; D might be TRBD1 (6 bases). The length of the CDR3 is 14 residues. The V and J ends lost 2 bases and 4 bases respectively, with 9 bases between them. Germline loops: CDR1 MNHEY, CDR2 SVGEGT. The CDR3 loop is CASSYPTGGNTIYF. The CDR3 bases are TGTGCCAGCAGTTACCCAACAGGGGGAAACACCATATATTTT.

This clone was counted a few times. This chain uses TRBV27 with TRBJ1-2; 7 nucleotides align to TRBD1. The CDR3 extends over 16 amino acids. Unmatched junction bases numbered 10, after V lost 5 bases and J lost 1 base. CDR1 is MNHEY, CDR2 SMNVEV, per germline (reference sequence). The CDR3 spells CASSPTGSLGNYGYTF. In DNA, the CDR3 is TGTGCCAGCAGTCCGACAGGGAGCTTGGGTAACTATGGCTACACCTTC.

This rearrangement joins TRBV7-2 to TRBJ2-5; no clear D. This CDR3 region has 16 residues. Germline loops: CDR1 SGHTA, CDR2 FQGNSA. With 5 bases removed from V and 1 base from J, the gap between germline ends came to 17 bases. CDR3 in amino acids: CASSLNPGGGQETQYF. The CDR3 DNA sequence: TGTGCCAGCAGCCTCAATCCTGGTGGCGGCCAAGAGACCCAGTACTTC.

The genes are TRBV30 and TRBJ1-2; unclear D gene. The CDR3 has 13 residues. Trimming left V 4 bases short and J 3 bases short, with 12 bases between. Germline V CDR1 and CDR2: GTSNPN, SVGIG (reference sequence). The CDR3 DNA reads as TGTGCCTGGATTGAGTTGTCTCACTATGGCTACACCTTC. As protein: CAWIELSHYGYTF.

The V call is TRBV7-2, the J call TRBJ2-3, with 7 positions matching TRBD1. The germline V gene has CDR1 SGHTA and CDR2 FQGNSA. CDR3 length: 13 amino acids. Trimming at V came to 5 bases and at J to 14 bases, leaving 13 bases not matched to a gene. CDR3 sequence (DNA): TGTGCCAGCAGCGGTAGGGGTGGTGACAGGGTGTATTTT. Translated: CASSGRGGDRVYF.

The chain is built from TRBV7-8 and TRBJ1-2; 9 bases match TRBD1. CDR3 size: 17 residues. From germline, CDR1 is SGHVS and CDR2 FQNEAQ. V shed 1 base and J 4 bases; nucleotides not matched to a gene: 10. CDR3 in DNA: TGTGCCAGCAGCTTAGTCGGACAGGGGATCAGAATCTATGGCTACACCTTC. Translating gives CASSLVGQGIRIYGYTF.

The CDR3 is CASSDFKGMEQYF. The CDR3 DNA follows: TGCGCCAGCAGTGATTTTAAGGGGATGGAGCAGTACTTC. The chain uses TRBV10-2 and TRBJ2-7; D is perhaps TRBD1 (5 bases). The CDR3 spans 13 residues. Germline V CDR1 and CDR2: WSHSY, SAAADI. Deletions cut 3 bases from V and 7 bases from J, with 13 bases between.

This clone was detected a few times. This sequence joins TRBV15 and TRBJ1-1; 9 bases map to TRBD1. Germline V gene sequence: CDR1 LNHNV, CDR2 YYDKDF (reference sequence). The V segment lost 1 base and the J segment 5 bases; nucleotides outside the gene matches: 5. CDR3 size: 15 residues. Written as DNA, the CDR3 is TGTGCCACCAGCAGAGTTGACAGGGGGTGGACTGAAGCTTTCTTT. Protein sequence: CATSRVDRGWTEAFF.

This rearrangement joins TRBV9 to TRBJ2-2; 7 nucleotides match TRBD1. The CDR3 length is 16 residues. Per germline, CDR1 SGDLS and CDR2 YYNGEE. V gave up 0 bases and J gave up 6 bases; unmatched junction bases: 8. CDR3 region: CASSVVPTGKAGELFF. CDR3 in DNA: TGTGCCAGCAGCGTAGTCCCGACAGGGAAGGCCGGGGAGCTGTTTTTT.